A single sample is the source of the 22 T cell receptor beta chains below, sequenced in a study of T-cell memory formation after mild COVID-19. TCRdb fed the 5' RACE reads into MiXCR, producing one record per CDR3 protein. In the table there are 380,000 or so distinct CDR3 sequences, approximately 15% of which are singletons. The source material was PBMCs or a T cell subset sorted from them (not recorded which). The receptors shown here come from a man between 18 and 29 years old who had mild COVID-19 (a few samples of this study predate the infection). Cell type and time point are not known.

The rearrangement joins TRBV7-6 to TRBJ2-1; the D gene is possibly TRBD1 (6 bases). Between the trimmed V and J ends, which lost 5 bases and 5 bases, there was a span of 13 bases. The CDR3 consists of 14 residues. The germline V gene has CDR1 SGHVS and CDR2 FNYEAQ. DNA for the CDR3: TGTGCCAGCAGCCACAATACAGGGAACAATGAGCAGTTCTTC. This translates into CASSHNTGNNEQFF. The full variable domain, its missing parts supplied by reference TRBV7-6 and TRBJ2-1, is GAGVSQSPRYKVTKRGQDVALRCDPISGHVSLYWYRQALGQGPEFLTYFNYEAQQDKSGLPNDRFSAERPEGSISTLTIQRTEQRDSAMYRCASSHNTGNNEQFFGPGTRLTVL.

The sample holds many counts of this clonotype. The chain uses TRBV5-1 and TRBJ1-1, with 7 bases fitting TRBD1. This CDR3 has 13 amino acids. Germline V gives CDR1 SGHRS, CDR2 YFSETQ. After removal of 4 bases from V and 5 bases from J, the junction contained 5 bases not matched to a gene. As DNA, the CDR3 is TGCGCCAGCAGCGGGACAGAGTTAACTGAAGCTTTCTTT. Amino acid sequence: CASSGTELTEAFF.

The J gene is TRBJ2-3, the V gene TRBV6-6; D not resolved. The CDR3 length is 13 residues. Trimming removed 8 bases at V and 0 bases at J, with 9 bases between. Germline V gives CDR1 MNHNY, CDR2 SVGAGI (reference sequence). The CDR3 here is CASELPSTDTQYF. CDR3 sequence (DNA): TGTGCCAGCGAACTACCTAGCACAGATACGCAGTATTTT.

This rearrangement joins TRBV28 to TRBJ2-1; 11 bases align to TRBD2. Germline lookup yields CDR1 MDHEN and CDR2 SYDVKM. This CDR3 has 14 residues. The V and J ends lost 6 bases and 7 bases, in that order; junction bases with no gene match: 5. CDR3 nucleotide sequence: TGTGCCAGCAGATTAGCGGGGGGGCTAAATGAGCAGTTCTTC. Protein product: CASRLAGGLNEQFF.

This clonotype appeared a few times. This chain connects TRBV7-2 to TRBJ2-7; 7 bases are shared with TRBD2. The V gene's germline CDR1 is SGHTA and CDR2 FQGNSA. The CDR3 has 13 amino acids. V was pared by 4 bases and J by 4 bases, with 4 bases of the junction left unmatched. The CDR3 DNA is TGTGCCAGCAGCTCCTTCGGGGGGTACGAGCAGTACGTC. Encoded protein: CASSSFGGYEQYV.

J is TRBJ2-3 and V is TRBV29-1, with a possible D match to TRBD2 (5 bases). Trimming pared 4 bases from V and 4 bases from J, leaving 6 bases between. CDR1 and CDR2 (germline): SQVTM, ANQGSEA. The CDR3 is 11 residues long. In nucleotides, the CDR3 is TGCAGCGTTGGACTACCAGATACGCAGTATTTT. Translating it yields CSVGLPDTQYF.

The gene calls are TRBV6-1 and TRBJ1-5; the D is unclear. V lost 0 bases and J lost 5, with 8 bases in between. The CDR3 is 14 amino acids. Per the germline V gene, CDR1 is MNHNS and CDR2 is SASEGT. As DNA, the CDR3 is TGTGCCAGCAGTGAAGCGCCTAGGGATCAGCCCCAGCATTTT. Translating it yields CASSEAPRDQPQHF.

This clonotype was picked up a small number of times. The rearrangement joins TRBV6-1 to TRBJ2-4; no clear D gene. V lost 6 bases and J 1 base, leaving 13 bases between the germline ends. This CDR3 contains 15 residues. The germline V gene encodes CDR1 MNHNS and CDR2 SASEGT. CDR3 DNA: TGTGCCAGCAGCCCCAGGTTAGAGGCCAAAAACATTCAGTACTTC. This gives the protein CASSPRLEAKNIQYF.

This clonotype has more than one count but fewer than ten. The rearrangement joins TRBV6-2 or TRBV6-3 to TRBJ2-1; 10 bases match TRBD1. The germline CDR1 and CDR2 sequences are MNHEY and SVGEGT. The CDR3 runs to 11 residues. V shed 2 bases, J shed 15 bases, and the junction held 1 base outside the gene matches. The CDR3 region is CASSYRDRGFF. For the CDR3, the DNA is TGTGCCAGCAGTTACCGGGACAGGGGGTTCTTC.

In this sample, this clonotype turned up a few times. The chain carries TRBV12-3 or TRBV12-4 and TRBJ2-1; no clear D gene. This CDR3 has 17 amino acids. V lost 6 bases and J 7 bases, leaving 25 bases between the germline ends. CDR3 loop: CASSPGIDPGLVNEQFF. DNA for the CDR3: TGTGCCAGCAGCCCCGGCATTGACCCCGGTTTGGTGAATGAGCAGTTCTTC.

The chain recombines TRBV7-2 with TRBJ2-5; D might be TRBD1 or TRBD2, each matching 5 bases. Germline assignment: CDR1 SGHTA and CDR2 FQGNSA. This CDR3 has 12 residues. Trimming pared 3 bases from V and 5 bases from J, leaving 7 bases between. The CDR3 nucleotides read TGTGCCAGCAGCTTCGGGACGGAGACCCAGTACTTC. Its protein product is CASSFGTETQYF.

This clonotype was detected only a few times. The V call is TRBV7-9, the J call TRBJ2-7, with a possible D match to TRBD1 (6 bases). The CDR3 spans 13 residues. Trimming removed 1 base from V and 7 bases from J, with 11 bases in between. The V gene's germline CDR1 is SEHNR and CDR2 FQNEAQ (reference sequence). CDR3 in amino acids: CASSLDQGWEQYF. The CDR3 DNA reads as TGTGCCAGCAGCTTAGACCAGGGGTGGGAGCAGTACTTC.

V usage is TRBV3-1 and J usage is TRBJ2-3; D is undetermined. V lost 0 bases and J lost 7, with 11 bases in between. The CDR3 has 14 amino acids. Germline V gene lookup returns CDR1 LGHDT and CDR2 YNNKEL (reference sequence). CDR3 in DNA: TGTGCCAGCAGCCAAGATCTACAGTCTAATACGCAGTATTTT. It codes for CASSQDLQSNTQYF.

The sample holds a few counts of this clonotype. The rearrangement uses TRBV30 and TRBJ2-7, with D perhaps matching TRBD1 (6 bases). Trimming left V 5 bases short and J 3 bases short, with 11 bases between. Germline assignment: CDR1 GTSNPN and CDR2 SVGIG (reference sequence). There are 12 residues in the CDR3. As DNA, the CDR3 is TGTGCCTGGGGAGCAGGGGTCTACGAGCAGTACTTC. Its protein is CAWGAGVYEQYF. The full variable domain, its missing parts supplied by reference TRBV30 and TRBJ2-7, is SQTIHQWPATLVQPVGSPLSLECTVEGTSNPNLYWYRQAAGRGLQLLFYSVGIGQISSEVPQNLSASRPQDRQFILSSKKLLLSDSGFYLCAWGAGVYEQYFGPGTRLTVT.

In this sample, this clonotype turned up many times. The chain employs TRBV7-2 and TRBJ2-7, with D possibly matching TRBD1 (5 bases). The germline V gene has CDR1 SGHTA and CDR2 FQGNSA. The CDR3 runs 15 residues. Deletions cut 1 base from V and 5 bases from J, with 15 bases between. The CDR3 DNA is TGTGCCAGCAGCTTAGTCTACTCAGGGAATAACGAGCAGTACTTC. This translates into CASSLVYSGNNEQYF.

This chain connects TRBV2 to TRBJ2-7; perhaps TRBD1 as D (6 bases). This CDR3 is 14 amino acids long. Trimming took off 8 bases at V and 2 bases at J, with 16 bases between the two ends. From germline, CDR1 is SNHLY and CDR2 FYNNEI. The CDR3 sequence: CASRWDIMAYEQYF. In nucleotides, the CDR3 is TGTGCCAGCCGGTGGGACATAATGGCCTACGAGCAGTACTTC.

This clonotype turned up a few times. This CDR3 is CASSYRTIYNEQFF. CDR3 DNA: TGTGCCAGCAGTTACCGGACCATTTACAATGAGCAGTTCTTC. The chain recombines TRBV12-3 or TRBV12-4 with TRBJ2-1; D is unresolved. V was cut by 4 bases and J by 4 bases, with 11 bases left in between. This CDR3 region has 14 residues.

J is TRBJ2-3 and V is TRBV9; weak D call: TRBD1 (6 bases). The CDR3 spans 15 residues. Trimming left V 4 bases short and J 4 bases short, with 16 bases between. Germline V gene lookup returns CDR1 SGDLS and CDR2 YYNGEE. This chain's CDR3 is CASSKQGRVADTQYF. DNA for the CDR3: TGTGCCAGCAGCAAACAGGGTAGGGTGGCAGATACGCAGTATTTT.

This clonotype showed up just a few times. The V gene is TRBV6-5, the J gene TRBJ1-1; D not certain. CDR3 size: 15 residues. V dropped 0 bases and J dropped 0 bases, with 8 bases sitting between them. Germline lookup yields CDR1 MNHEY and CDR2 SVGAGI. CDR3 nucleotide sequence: TGTGCCAGCAGTTACTCGAATTGGATGAACACTGAAGCTTTCTTT. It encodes CASSYSNWMNTEAFF.

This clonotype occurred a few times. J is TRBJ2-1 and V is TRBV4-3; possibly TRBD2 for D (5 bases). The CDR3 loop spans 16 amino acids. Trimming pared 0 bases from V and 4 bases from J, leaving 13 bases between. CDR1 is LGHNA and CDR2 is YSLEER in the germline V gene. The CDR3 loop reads CASSQDGLAGYNEQFF. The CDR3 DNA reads TGCGCCAGCAGCCAAGATGGGCTAGCTGGTTACAATGAGCAGTTCTTC.

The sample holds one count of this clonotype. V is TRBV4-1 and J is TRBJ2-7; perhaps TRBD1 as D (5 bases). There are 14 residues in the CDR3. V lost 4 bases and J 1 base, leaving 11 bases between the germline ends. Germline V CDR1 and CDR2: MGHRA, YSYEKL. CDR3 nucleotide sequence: TGCGCCAGCAGCCCCTCCGACAGTTCCTACGAGCAGTACTTC. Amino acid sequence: CASSPSDSSYEQYF.

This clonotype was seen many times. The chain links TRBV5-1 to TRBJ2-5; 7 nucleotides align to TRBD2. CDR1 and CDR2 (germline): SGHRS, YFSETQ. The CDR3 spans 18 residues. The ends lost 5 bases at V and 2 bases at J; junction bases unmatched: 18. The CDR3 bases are TGCGCCAGCAGTTATGGCGTCGAAAGCGGGGTCTCTCAAGAGACCCAGTACTTC. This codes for CASSYGVESGVSQETQYF.